This T cell receptor beta chain was found in a study of beta chain features in type 1 diabetes. The isolated RNA, all of it, was reverse transcribed, so expressed TCRB transcripts were what got sequenced. Approximately 3.5 million reads was the average for naive, central memory and regulatory T cell samples. The table came from immunoSEQ multiplex PCR; TCRdb's copy has only in-frame clones and leaves some out. The sample comprises 350,000 or so clones, about 20% of which are singletons, and approximately 0.046% rests with the top ten. Trimming removed 5 bases from V and 8 bases from J; junction bases left unmatched: 10. The germline CDR1 and CDR2 sequences are SGHRS and YFSETQ. This CDR3 has 13 residues. Turning to this clone: Its antigen is not identified.

Sorting of CD4+ naive, central memory, regulatory and stem cell-like memory cells was performed via CD45RO/CCR7/CD25/CD127/CD95/CD27. Findings of the study overall: Sequencing from cDNA could over-represent high-TCR-expressing cells. Patients and controls would share equally any PCR tilt toward shorter templates.

The chain uses TRBV5-1 and TRBJ2-7; 7 bases agree with TRBD2. Sequenced sample: naive CD4+ T cells from blood. The source is a woman aged 18-29 years in good health. CDR3 region: CASSSGTMRKQYF. The DNA of the CDR3 is TGCGCCAGCAGTTCCGGGACTATGAGGAAGCAGTACTTC. Complete variable domain (other parts from reference TRBV5-1 and TRBJ2-7): KAGVTQTPRYLIKTRGQQVTLSCSPISGHRSVSWYQQTPGQGLQFLFEYFSETQRNKGNFPGRFSGRQFSNSRSEMNVSTLELGDSALYLCASSSGTMRKQYFGPGTRLTVT.